The 30 T cell receptor beta chains given below trace back to one sample, sequenced in a study of cytomegalovirus exposure and HLA in healthy donors. The PCR contained 60 Vbeta and 13 Jbeta primers. TCRdb keeps only in-frame clones here, not all; method: immunoSEQ multiplex PCR. The sample shows fewer than 200,000 clones, roughly four fifths of them seen only once. The specimen was PBMCs. The receptor source for this set is a female donor in good health and CMV-seronegative.

The V gene is TRBV7-2, the J gene TRBJ2-7, with a possible D match to TRBD2 (5 bases). The CDR3 is 16 residues long. Looked up from germline, CDR1 is SGHTA and CDR2 is FQGNSA. Trimming took off 3 bases at V and 0 bases at J, with 15 bases between the two ends. CDR3 region: CASSFFGGYSSYEQYF. The CDR3 nucleotides are TGTGCCAGCAGCTTTTTCGGCGGGTATAGCTCCTACGAGCAGTACTTC.

The J gene is TRBJ1-1, the V gene TRBV25-1; D uncertain. Per the germline V gene, CDR1 is MGHDK and CDR2 is SYGVNS. The CDR3 contains 12 residues. V gave up 5 bases and J gave up 4 bases, with 8 bases separating them. The CDR3 sequence: CASSLSGTEAFF. In DNA form, the CDR3 reads TGTGCCAGCAGTCTCTCGGGCACTGAAGCTTTCTTT.

This sequence joins TRBV7-2 and TRBJ1-1; the D is unclear. V was clipped by 10 bases and J by 1 base, with 13 bases between them. The CDR3 has 13 amino acids. CDR1 is SGHTA and CDR2 is FQGNSA in the germline V gene. The CDR3 bases are TGTGCCACTCGTCCTCTTTCGAACACTGAAGCTTTCTTT. The encoded protein is CATRPLSNTEAFF.

CDR3 region: CASSFVLPELNTEAFF. DNA for the CDR3: TGTGCCAGCAGCTTCGTCCTCCCCGAGCTGAACACTGAAGCTTTCTTT. The chain couples TRBV7-2 to TRBJ1-1; no definite D call. V gave up 3 bases and J gave up 0 bases, with 14 bases separating them. From germline, CDR1 is SGHTA and CDR2 FQGNSA. The CDR3 totals 16 residues.

V gene TRBV5-1 combines with J gene TRBJ2-5; D not certain. Germline V CDR1 and CDR2: SGHRS, YFSETQ. The CDR3 has 13 residues. The V end lost 4 bases, the J end lost 0 bases, and 7 bases lay between the germline ends. The CDR3 is CASSQLYQETQYF. CDR3 bases: TGCGCCAGCAGCCAACTGTACCAAGAGACCCAGTACTTC.

Only one count was recorded for this clone. The gene calls are TRBV19 and TRBJ2-1, with D tentatively TRBD2 (5 bases). The CDR3 is made up of 14 amino acids. V was clipped by 5 bases and J by 2 bases, with 10 bases between them. The germline V gene encodes CDR1 LNHDA and CDR2 SQIVND (reference sequence). CDR3 loop: CASSPWTPYNEQFF. In DNA form, the CDR3 reads TGTGCCAGTAGTCCCTGGACTCCCTACAATGAGCAGTTCTTC.

This chain connects TRBV6-4 to TRBJ2-3; 8 nucleotides align to TRBD1. In germline, CDR1 is MRHNA, CDR2 SNTAGT. CDR3 length equals 21 residues. V shed 2 bases, J shed 2 bases, and the junction held 21 bases outside the gene matches. CDR3 protein: CASSDPHTRGPALTPTDTQYF. The CDR3, as DNA: TGTGCCAGCAGTGACCCTCATACCAGGGGGCCGGCTCTAACGCCCACAGATACGCAGTATTTT.

The chain links TRBV14 to TRBJ2-1; 7 positions agree with TRBD1. V was clipped by 0 bases and J by 1 base; unmatched bases: 9. The CDR3 covers 18 residues. Germline V gives CDR1 SGHDN, CDR2 FVKESK. CDR3 sequence reads: CASSQDEGARSSYNEQFF. CDR3 sequence (DNA): TGTGCCAGCAGCCAAGATGAGGGGGCTCGTTCGTCCTACAATGAGCAGTTCTTC.

This chain joins TRBV19 and TRBJ2-3; 9 positions match TRBD1. Germline CDR1 and CDR2: LNHDA and SQIVND (reference sequence). J was trimmed by 5 bases and V by 7 bases; bases with no gene match: 10. The CDR3 has 15 amino acids. CDR3 region: CASTTPGQGQDTQYF. For the CDR3, the DNA is TGTGCCAGTACTACACCGGGACAGGGTCAAGATACGCAGTATTTT. Drawing the rest from reference TRBV19 and TRBJ2-3, the complete variable domain is DGGITQSPKYLFRKEGQNVTLSCEQNLNHDAMYWYRQDPGQGLRLIYYSQIVNDFQKGDIAEGYSVSREKKESFPLTVTSAQKNPTAFYLCASTTPGQGQDTQYFGPGTRLTVL.

This chain links TRBV28 with TRBJ2-6; TRBD1 is a possible D gene (6 bases). The CDR3 runs 15 residues. V dropped 2 bases and J dropped 2 bases, with 7 bases sitting between them. Germline CDR1 reads MDHEN; CDR2 reads SYDVKM. CDR3 in amino acids: CASSLPGAGANVLTF. The CDR3 coding sequence is TGTGCCAGCAGTTTACCAGGGGCTGGGGCCAACGTCCTGACTTTC.

The table lists this clone with a count of one. The chain couples TRBV5-1 to TRBJ1-2; unclear D gene. The CDR3 contains 14 residues. V was pared by 1 base and J by 4 bases, with 11 bases between. CDR1 is SGHRS and CDR2 is YFSETQ in the germline V gene. The CDR3 DNA reads TGCGCCAGCAGCTTGAGGAGCACGTTCTATGGCTACACCTTC. Translating it yields CASSLRSTFYGYTF.

The V and J genes are TRBV18 and TRBJ2-7, with TRBD2 matching 8 bases. Germline trimming cut 6 bases from V and 6 bases from J; bases unmatched to any gene: 7. CDR1 and CDR2 (germline): KGHSH, LQKENI. This CDR3 spans 13 amino acids. CDR3 region: CASSPGGAPEQYF. CDR3 bases: TGTGCCAGCTCCCCCGGGGGGGCGCCCGAGCAGTACTTC.

V and J are TRBV27 and TRBJ2-5; 8 nucleotides line up with TRBD1. CDR3 length: 15 amino acids. CDR1 is MNHEY, CDR2 SMNVEV, per germline (reference sequence). V lost 4 bases to trimming and J lost 2 bases; unmatched junction nucleotides: 6. CDR3 bases: TGTGCCAGCAGTTCCTGGGGACAGGAGCAAGAGACCCAGTACTTC. As protein: CASSSWGQEQETQYF.

The rearrangement links TRBV4-3 to TRBJ1-2, with D possibly matching TRBD1 (6 bases). Trimming took 4 bases from V and 4 from J, leaving 19 bases between them. The CDR3 length is 16 residues. Per germline, CDR1 LGHNA and CDR2 YSLEER. CDR3 DNA: TGCGCCAGCAGCCCGACGTCGGGGGGCACCGGCTATGGCTACACCTTC. Translating it yields CASSPTSGGTGYGYTF.

This rearrangement joins TRBV28 to TRBJ2-3, with 7 positions matching TRBD2. With V trimmed by 8 bases and J by 0 bases, 11 bases remained unmatched. CDR1 is MDHEN, CDR2 SYDVKM, per germline. The CDR3 is made up of 16 amino acids. DNA of the CDR3: TGTGCCAGCTACCCCAAGGGACTACTAAGCACAGATACGCAGTATTTT. Translating gives CASYPKGLLSTDTQYF.

The J gene is TRBJ1-5, the V gene TRBV5-6; TRBD1 is a possible D gene (6 bases). V was pared by 1 base and J by 2 bases, with 10 bases between. The CDR3 sequence is 15 residues long. Germline CDR1 and CDR2: SGHDT and YYEEEE. The CDR3, as DNA: TGTGCCAGCAGCTTGACAGGGTGGGGCAATCAGCCCCAGCATTTT. This codes for CASSLTGWGNQPQHF.

The chain uses TRBV28 and TRBJ1-6; TRBD1 agrees at 8 bases. Germline V gene lookup returns CDR1 MDHEN and CDR2 SYDVKM. CDR3 length: 14 residues. With V trimmed by 6 bases and J by 6 bases, 4 bases remained unmatched. CDR3 sequence (DNA): TGTGCCAGCAGCCCTGGACAGGGTAATTCACCCCTCCACTTT. Its protein is CASSPGQGNSPLHF.

This clone was counted between two and nine times. The J gene is TRBJ2-7, the V gene TRBV5-1, with D hard to call. V lost 0 bases and J 5 bases, leaving 3 bases between the germline ends. The CDR3 runs 11 residues. Germline CDR1 SGHRS, CDR2 YFSETQ. CDR3 bases: TGCGCCAGCAGCTTGGCGGACGAGCAGTACTTC. Translated: CASSLADEQYF.

The chain recombines TRBV28 with TRBJ1-1; D call uncertain. This CDR3 is built from 12 residues. V was clipped by 4 bases and J by 8 bases, with 11 bases between them. Germline V gene lookup returns CDR1 MDHEN and CDR2 SYDVKM. The CDR3 loop is CASSYTRVEAFF. CDR3 nucleotides: TGTGCCAGCAGTTACACCCGGGTAGAAGCTTTCTTT.

The chain couples TRBV11-2 to TRBJ1-2, with 8 bases lining up with TRBD1. Per germline, CDR1 SGHAT and CDR2 FQNNGV. Losses at the gene ends were 3 bases for V and 0 bases for J; bases not matched to a gene: 6. The CDR3 covers 16 residues. CDR3 in DNA: TGTGCCAGCAGCTTTGGCAGGGGGCAGGCTAACTATGGCTACACCTTC. It yields the protein CASSFGRGQANYGYTF.

This chain connects TRBV19 to TRBJ2-5, with 12 bases identical to TRBD2. The CDR3 length is 15 residues. Germline V lookup: CDR1 LNHDA, CDR2 SQIVND (reference sequence). V gave up 4 bases and J gave up 5 bases; unmatched junction bases: 5. CDR3 bases: TGTGCCAGTAGTAGACTAGCGGGAGTTGAGGAGACCCAGTACTTC. Protein product: CASSRLAGVEETQYF.

Concerning this clone: Other nucleotide sequences in the sample specify the same CDR3. The rearrangement uses TRBV4-3 and TRBJ2-3; D gene ambiguous. Germline V CDR1 and CDR2: LGHNA, YSLEER. This CDR3 spans 14 amino acids. V lost 0 bases, J lost 4 bases, and 8 bases lay in between. The CDR3 loop is CASSQDGGADTQYF. CDR3 coding DNA: TGCGCCAGCAGCCAAGATGGTGGAGCAGATACGCAGTATTTT.

V is TRBV2 and J is TRBJ2-1, with a possible D match to TRBD2 (6 bases). This CDR3 region has 11 residues. CDR1 and CDR2 from the germline V gene are SNHLY and FYNNEI. The V gene lost 3 bases and the J gene lost 12 bases, with 9 bases spanning the gap. The CDR3 DNA reads TGTGCCAGCAGTGATATCGGGGGGCAGTTCTTC. Translated: CASSDIGGQFF.

V is TRBV5-8 and J is TRBJ2-3; no definite D call. CDR1 and CDR2 from the germline V gene are SGHTS and YDEGEE. The length of the CDR3 is 13 residues. V was shortened by 1 base and J by 1 base, with 4 bases between the two germline ends. The CDR3 DNA follows: TGTGCCAGCAGCTTGTCTGGCACAGATACGCAGTATTTT. Encoded protein: CASSLSGTDTQYF.

The V gene is TRBV7-2, the J gene TRBJ1-3, with no clear D. The V end lost 1 base, the J end lost 4 bases, and 8 bases lay between the germline ends. The length of the CDR3 is 14 residues. Germline V gene sequence: CDR1 SGHTA, CDR2 FQGNSA. Here the CDR3 DNA reads TGTGCCAGCAGCTTAGGGAGCCACGGAAACACCATATATTTT. Its protein product is CASSLGSHGNTIYF. Variable domain in full (rest from reference TRBV7-2 and TRBJ1-3): GAGVSQSPSNKVTEKGKDVELRCDPISGHTALYWYRQSLGQGLEFLIYFQGNSAPDKSGLPSDRFSAERTGGSVSTLTIQRTQQEDSAVYLCASSLGSHGNTIYFGEGSWLTVV.

The V call is TRBV9, the J call TRBJ2-4; unclear D gene. Germline V gene lookup returns CDR1 SGDLS and CDR2 YYNGEE. The length of the CDR3 is 14 residues. V lost 0 bases, J lost 6 bases, and 10 bases lay in between. The CDR3 spells CASSVGLGLNIQYF. The CDR3 DNA follows: TGTGCCAGCAGCGTAGGGTTGGGCTTAAACATTCAGTACTTC. The full variable domain, its missing parts supplied by reference TRBV9 and TRBJ2-4, is DSGVTQTPKHLITATGQRVTLRCSPRSGDLSVYWYQQSLDQGLQFLIQYYNGEERAKGNILERFSAQQFPDLHSELNLSSLELGDSALYFCASSVGLGLNIQYFGAGTRLSVL.

This clone was counted between two and nine times. The CDR3 DNA sequence: TGTGCCAGCAGAGTGGACTTGGACGTCAATGAGCAGTTCTTC. Protein sequence: CASRVDLDVNEQFF. This chain joins TRBV27 and TRBJ2-1; possible D gene TRBD2, 5 bases. The CDR3 is 14 amino acids. V was cut by 6 bases and J by 6 bases, with 15 bases left in between. Germline CDR1 MNHEY, CDR2 SMNVEV (reference sequence).

The chain uses TRBV9 and TRBJ1-5; D is unresolved. The V gene's germline CDR1 is SGDLS and CDR2 YYNGEE. Trimming left V 4 bases short and J 10 bases short, with 15 bases between. The CDR3 contains 13 residues. The CDR3 protein is CASSQTDNFPQHF. CDR3 nucleotide sequence: TGTGCCAGCAGCCAAACCGACAACTTTCCCCAGCATTTT.

The J gene is TRBJ1-5, the V gene TRBV4-1; the D gene is possibly TRBD1 (5 bases). Germline CDR1 reads MGHRA; CDR2 reads YSYEKL. Trimming pared 1 base from V and 6 bases from J, leaving 13 bases between. CDR3 length: 15 amino acids. The CDR3 spells CASSQGGGGGQPQHF. Written as DNA, the CDR3 is TGCGCCAGCAGCCAAGGGGGGGGAGGTGGTCAGCCCCAGCATTTT.

This clone has just a few counts. The chain has TRBV9 and TRBJ2-2; D remains unclear. Trimming left V 0 bases short and J 5 bases short, with 5 bases between. Germline CDR1 reads SGDLS; CDR2 reads YYNGEE. The CDR3 loop spans 13 amino acids. CDR3 loop: CASSVVETGELFF. CDR3 nucleotides: TGTGCCAGCAGCGTAGTAGAGACCGGGGAGCTGTTTTTT.